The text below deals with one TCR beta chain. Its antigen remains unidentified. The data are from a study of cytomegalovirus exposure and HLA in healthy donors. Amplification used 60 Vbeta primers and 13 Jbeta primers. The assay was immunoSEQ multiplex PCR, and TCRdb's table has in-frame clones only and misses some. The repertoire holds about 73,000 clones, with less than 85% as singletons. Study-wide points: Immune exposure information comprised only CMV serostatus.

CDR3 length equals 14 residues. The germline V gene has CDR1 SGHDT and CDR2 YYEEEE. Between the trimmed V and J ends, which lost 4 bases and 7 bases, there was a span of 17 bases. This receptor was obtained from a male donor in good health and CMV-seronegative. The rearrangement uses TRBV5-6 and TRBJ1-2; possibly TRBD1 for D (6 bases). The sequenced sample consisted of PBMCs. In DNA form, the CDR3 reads TGTGCCAGCAGCCCAGGACAGTCCATGGGTGGCTACACCTTC. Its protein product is CASSPGQSMGGYTF.